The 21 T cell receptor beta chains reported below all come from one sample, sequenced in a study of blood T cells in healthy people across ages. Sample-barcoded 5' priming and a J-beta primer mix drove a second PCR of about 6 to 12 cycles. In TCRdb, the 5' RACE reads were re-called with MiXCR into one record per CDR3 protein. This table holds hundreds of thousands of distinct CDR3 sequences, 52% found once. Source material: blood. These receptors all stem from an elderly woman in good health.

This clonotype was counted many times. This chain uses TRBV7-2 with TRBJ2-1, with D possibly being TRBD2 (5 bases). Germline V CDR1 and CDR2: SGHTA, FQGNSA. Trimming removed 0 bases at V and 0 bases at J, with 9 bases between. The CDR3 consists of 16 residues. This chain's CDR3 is CASSLAVGVSYNEQFF. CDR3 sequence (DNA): TGTGCCAGCAGCTTAGCCGTGGGAGTCTCCTACAATGAGCAGTTCTTC.

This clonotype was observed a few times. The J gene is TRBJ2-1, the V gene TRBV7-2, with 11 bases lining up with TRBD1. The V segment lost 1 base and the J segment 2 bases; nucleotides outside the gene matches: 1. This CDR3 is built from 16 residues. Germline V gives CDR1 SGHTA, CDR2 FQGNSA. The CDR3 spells CASSLGGQGAYNEQFF. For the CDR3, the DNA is TGTGCCAGCAGCTTAGGGGGACAGGGGGCCTACAATGAGCAGTTCTTC.

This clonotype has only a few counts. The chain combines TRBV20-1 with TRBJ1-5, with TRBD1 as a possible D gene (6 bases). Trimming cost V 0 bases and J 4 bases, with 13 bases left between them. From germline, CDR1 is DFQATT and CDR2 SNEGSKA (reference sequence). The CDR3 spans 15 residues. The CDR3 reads CSARDHGGGNQPQHF. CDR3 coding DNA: TGCAGTGCTAGAGATCATGGGGGCGGGAATCAGCCCCAGCATTTT.

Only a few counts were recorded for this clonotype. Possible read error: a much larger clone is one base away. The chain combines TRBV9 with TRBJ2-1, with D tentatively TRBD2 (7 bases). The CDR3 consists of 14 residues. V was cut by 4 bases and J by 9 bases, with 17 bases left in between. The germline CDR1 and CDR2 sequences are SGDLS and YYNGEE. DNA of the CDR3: TGTGCCAGCAGCCCGAGGACTAGGGGGAGTGAGCAGTTCTTC. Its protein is CASSPRTRGSEQFF.

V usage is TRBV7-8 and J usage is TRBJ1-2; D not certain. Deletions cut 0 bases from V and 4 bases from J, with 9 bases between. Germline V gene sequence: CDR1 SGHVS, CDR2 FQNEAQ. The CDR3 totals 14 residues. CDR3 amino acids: CASSLAFSLYGYTF. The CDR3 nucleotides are TGTGCCAGCAGCTTAGCTTTTTCCCTCTATGGCTACACCTTC.

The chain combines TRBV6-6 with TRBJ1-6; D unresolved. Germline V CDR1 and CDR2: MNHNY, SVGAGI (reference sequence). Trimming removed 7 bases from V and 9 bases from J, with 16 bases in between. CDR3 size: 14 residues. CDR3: CASTYSSLRSPLHF. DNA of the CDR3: TGTGCCAGCACCTACAGCTCCTTACGTTCACCCCTCCACTTT.

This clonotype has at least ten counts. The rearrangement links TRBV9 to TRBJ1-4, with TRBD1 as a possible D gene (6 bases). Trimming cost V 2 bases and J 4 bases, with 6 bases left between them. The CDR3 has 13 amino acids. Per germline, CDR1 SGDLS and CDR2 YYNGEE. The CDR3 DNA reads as TGTGCCAGCAGCGTGGGACATAATGAAAAACTGTTTTTT. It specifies CASSVGHNEKLFF. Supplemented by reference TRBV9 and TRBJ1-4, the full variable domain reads DSGVTQTPKHLITATGQRVTLRCSPRSGDLSVYWYQQSLDQGLQFLIQYYNGEERAKGNILERFSAQQFPDLHSELNLSSLELGDSALYFCASSVGHNEKLFFGSGTQLSVL.

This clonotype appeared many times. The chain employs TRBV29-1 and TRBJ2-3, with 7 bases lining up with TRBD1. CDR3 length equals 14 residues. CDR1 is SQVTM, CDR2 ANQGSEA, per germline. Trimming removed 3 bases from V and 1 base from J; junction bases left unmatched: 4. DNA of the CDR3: TGCAGCGTTGACCAGGACAGGCGCACAGATACGCAGTATTTT. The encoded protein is CSVDQDRRTDTQYF.

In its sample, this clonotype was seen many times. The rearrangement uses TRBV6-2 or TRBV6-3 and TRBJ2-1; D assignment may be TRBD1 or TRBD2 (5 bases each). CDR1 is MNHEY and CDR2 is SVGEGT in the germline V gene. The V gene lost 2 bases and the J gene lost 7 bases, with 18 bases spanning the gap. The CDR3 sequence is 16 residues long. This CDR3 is CASSYKTGTRSNEQFF. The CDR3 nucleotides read TGTGCCAGCAGTTACAAAACGGGGACCAGGTCTAATGAGCAGTTCTTC.

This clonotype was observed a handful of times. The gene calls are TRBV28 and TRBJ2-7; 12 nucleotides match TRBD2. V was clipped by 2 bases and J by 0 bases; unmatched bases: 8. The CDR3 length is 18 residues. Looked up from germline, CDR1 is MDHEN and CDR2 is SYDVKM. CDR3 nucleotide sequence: TGTGCCAGCAGTTTACGACTAGCGGGAGAAACGTCCTCCTACGAGCAGTACTTC. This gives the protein CASSLRLAGETSSYEQYF.

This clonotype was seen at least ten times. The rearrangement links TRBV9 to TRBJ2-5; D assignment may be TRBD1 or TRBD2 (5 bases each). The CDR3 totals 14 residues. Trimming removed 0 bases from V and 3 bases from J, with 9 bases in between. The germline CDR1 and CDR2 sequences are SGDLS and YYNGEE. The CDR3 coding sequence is TGTGCCAGCAGCGTAGGGGGACGGAAAGAGACCCAGTACTTC. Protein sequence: CASSVGGRKETQYF.

This CDR3 is CASSVGGKETQYF. CDR3 sequence (DNA): TGTGCCAGCAGCGTGGGAGGGAAAGAGACCCAGTACTTC. The V and J genes are TRBV5-5 and TRBJ2-4; 7 bases align to TRBD2. The better agreement between TRBJ2-5 and the DNA end casts doubt on the J call. CDR3 length: 13 amino acids. Germline CDR1 SGHKS, CDR2 YYEKEE (reference sequence).

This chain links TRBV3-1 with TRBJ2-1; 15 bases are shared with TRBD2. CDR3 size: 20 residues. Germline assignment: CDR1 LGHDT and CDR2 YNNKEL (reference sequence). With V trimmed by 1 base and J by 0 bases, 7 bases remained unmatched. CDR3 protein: CASSQGRTSGGASSYNEQFF. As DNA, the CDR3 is TGTGCCAGCAGCCAAGGACGGACTAGCGGGGGGGCTAGCTCCTACAATGAGCAGTTCTTC.

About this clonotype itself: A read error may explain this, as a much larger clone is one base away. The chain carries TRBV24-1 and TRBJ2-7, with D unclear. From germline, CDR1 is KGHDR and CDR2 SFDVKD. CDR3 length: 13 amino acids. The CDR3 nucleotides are TGTGCCACCAGTGACCCACTTACCTACGGGCAGTACTTC. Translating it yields CATSDPLTYGQYF.

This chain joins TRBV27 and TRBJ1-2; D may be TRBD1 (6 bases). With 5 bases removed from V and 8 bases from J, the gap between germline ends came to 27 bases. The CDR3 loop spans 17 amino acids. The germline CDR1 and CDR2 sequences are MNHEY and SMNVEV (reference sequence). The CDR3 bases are TGTGCCAGCAGTCCTTCCCGGGACAACCTTGTAAGGGGGGGCTACACCTTC. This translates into CASSPSRDNLVRGGYTF.

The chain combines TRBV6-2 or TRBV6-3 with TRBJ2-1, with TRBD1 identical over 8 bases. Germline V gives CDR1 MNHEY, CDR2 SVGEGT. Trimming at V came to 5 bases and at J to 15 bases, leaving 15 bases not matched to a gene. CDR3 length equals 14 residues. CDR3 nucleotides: TGTGCCAGCAGTACGGGGACAGGTTCTTCGGGTGGGTTCTTC. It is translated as CASSTGTGSSGGFF.

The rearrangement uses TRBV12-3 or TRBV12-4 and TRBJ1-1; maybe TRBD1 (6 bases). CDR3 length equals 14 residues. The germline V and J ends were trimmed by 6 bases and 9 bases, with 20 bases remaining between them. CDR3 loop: CASSLTGQAIKAFF. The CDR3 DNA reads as TGTGCCAGCAGCCTGACAGGTCAAGCTATCAAAGCTTTCTTT.

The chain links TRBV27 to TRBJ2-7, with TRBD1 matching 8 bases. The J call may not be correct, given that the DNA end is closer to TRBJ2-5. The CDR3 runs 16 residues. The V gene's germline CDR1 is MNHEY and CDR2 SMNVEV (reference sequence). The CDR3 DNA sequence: TGTGCCAGCAGTACGGACAGGGCGATCGTCCATGAGACCCAGTACTTC. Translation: CASSTDRAIVHETQYF.

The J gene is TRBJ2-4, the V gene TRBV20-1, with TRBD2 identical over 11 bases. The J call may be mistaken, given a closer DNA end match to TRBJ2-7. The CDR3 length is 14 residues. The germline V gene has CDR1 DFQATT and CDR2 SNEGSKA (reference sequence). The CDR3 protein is CSARELAGAYEQYF. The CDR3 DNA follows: TGCAGTGCTAGAGAACTAGCGGGGGCCTACGAGCAGTACTTC.

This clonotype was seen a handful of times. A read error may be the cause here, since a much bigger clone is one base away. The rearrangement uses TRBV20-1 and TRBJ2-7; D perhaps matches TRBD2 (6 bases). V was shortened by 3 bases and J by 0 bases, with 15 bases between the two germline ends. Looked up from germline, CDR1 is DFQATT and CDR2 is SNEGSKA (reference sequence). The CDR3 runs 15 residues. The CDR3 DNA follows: TGCAGTGCTAGTAATGGTCGTAGCGGCTCCTACGAGCAGTACTTC. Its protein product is CSASNGRSGSYEQYF.

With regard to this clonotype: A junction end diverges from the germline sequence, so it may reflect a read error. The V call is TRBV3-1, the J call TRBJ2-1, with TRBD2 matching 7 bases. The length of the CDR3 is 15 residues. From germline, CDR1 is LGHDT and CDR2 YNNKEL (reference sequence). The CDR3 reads CAGSQPFSGYNEQFF. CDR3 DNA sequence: TGTGCCGGCAGCCAACCCTTTAGCGGGTACAATGAGCAGTTCTTC.